Sequencing of this T cell receptor (beta chain) was carried out in a study of blood T cell repertoires in COVID-19. V was clipped by 5 bases and J by 6 bases; unmatched bases: 15. The CDR3 loop spans 18 amino acids. Per germline, CDR1 MNHNY and CDR2 SVGAGI (reference sequence). Assay: immunoSEQ multiplex PCR; the TCRdb copy retains only in-frame clones and omits some. Of fewer than 300,000 clones listed, approximately 87% are singletons. The chain recombines TRBV6-6 with TRBJ2-3; 12 bases map to TRBD2. The sequenced material came from peripheral blood. This TCR derives from a human donor in a cohort sampled during active COVID-19. The CDR3, as DNA: TGTGCCAGCAGTCAACGGTTGGCTAGCGGGGGGGCCTCGGATACGCAGTATTTT. It translates to CASSQRLASGGASDTQYF.